A selection of T cell receptor beta chains follows, all from one sample in a study of cytomegalovirus exposure and HLA in healthy donors. The repertoire was sequenced with immunoSEQ multiplex PCR; TCRdb's copy has only in-frame clones and lacks some. Counted here are approximately 150,000 clones, around three quarters occurring once; the ten biggest clones make up about 1%. Sequencing was carried out using PBMCs. These receptors all stem from a middle-aged woman in good health and CMV-seronegative. The CDR3 runs from the conserved cysteine through the conserved F or W. A D gene is named only where the DNA matches it firmly. Size is omitted from some rows. Given values are once, few, many or a class for expanded clones.

D gene: TRBD1; J gene: TRBJ2-7; V gene: TRBV27; clone size: .; CDR3 protein: CASTSMGTGGHEQYF; CDR3 DNA: TGTGCCAGCACCTCCATGGGGACAGGCGGACACGAGCAGTACTTC
D gene: TRBD2; J gene: TRBJ2-1; V gene: TRBV19; clone size: .; CDR3 protein: CASSVASGRGNEQFF; CDR3 DNA: TGTGCCAGTAGTGTGGCTAGCGGGAGGGGTAATGAGCAGTTCTTC
D gene: TRBD1; J gene: TRBJ1-1; V gene: TRBV6-1; clone size: .; CDR3 protein: CASSGLDRANEAFF; CDR3 DNA: TGTGCCAGCAGTGGGCTGGACAGGGCGAATGAAGCTTTCTTT
D gene: .; J gene: TRBJ1-1; V gene: TRBV19; clone size: .; CDR3 protein: CASRPLRGRENTEAFF; CDR3 DNA: TGTGCCAGTAGACCCCTACGGGGGAGGGAGAACACTGAAGCTTTCTTT
D gene: TRBD1; J gene: TRBJ1-2; V gene: TRBV9; clone size: few; CDR3 protein: CASSLDRGRGYTF; CDR3 DNA: TGTGCCAGCAGCCTCGACAGGGGCAGGGGCTACACCTTC
D gene: TRBD1; J gene: TRBJ1-5; V gene: TRBV9; clone size: once; CDR3 protein: CASSSTGDNQPQHF; CDR3 DNA: TGTGCCAGCAGCTCAACAGGGGACAATCAGCCCCAGCATTTT
D gene: TRBD2; J gene: TRBJ2-1; V gene: TRBV2; clone size: .; CDR3 protein: CASRSGTSVREQFF; CDR3 DNA: TGTGCCAGCAGATCCGGGACTAGTGTACGTGAGCAGTTCTTC
D gene: .; J gene: TRBJ1-1; V gene: TRBV5-1; clone size: .; CDR3 protein: CASSLRYMNTEAFF; CDR3 DNA: TGCGCCAGCAGCTTGCGGTATATGAACACTGAAGCTTTCTTT
D gene: TRBD2; J gene: TRBJ2-1; V gene: TRBV5-6; clone size: once; CDR3 protein: CASSFGLAGVSNEQFF; CDR3 DNA: TGTGCCAGCAGCTTCGGACTAGCGGGAGTAAGTAATGAGCAGTTCTTC
D gene: .; J gene: TRBJ2-5; V gene: TRBV30; clone size: .; CDR3 protein: CAWRGGGRETQYF; CDR3 DNA: TGTGCCTGGAGAGGGGGGGGGCGGGAGACCCAGTACTTC
D gene: TRBD2; J gene: TRBJ2-3; V gene: TRBV30; clone size: .; CDR3 protein: CAWSAGGSGSLRDTQYF; CDR3 DNA: TGTGCCTGGAGTGCCGGGGGTAGCGGGTCCTTACGGGATACGCAGTATTTT
D gene: TRBD1; J gene: TRBJ2-3; V gene: TRBV5-1; clone size: few; CDR3 protein: CASSLGGERTDTQYF; CDR3 DNA: TGCGCCAGCAGCCTAGGGGGCGAGCGCACAGATACGCAGTATTTT
D gene: TRBD1; J gene: TRBJ2-7; V gene: TRBV2; clone size: .; CDR3 protein: CASSETGGTALYF; CDR3 DNA: TGTGCCAGCAGTGAAACCGGTGGGACAGCCCTGTACTTC
D gene: .; J gene: TRBJ1-1; V gene: TRBV19; clone size: once; CDR3 protein: CASVGHTNTEAFF; CDR3 DNA: TGTGCCAGTGTGGGACATACGAACACTGAAGCTTTCTTT
D gene: .; J gene: TRBJ2-7; V gene: TRBV6-1; clone size: .; CDR3 protein: CASTSPDRGSYEQYF; CDR3 DNA: TGTGCCAGCACCTCCCCCGACAGAGGCTCCTACGAGCAGTACTTC
D gene: TRBD1; J gene: TRBJ1-2; V gene: TRBV7-9; clone size: .; CDR3 protein: CASSPSGTGGWGYTF; CDR3 DNA: TGTGCCAGCAGCCCGTCCGGGACAGGGGGCTGGGGCTACACCTTC
D gene: TRBD1; J gene: TRBJ1-5; V gene: TRBV2; clone size: .; CDR3 protein: CASSEAKGAQPQHF; CDR3 DNA: TGTGCCAGCAGTGAAGCTAAGGGGGCGCAGCCCCAGCATTTT
D gene: .; J gene: TRBJ2-7; V gene: TRBV7-6; clone size: .; CDR3 protein: CASSLLAGEQYF; CDR3 DNA: TGTGCCAGCAGCTTACTGGCGGGGGAGCAGTACTTC
D gene: .; J gene: TRBJ2-7; V gene: TRBV30; clone size: .; CDR3 protein: CAWSAGSVYEQYF; CDR3 DNA: TGTGCCTGGAGTGCGGGTTCTGTCTACGAGCAGTACTTC
D gene: TRBD2; J gene: TRBJ2-3; V gene: TRBV29-1; clone size: .; CDR3 protein: CSVAVAGGRQDTQYF; CDR3 DNA: TGCAGCGTTGCCGTGGCGGGAGGGCGGCAAGATACGCAGTATTTT
D gene: TRBD2; J gene: TRBJ2-3; V gene: TRBV6-1; clone size: .; CDR3 protein: CASSEGLAGTDTQYF; CDR3 DNA: TGTGCCAGCAGTGAAGGACTAGCGGGAACAGATACGCAGTATTTT
D gene: .; J gene: TRBJ2-1; V gene: TRBV7-7; clone size: .; CDR3 protein: CASSLGGSRGNEQFF; CDR3 DNA: TGTGCTAGCAGCTTAGGCGGGAGCAGGGGCAATGAGCAGTTCTTC
D gene: TRBD2; J gene: TRBJ2-5; V gene: TRBV4-1; clone size: few; CDR3 protein: CASSQGSGGSQETQYF; CDR3 DNA: TGCGCCAGCAGCCAGGGAAGCGGGGGTTCCCAAGAGACCCAGTACTTC
D gene: .; J gene: TRBJ1-4; V gene: TRBV6-6; clone size: .; CDR3 protein: CASSYPQTGTNEKLFF; CDR3 DNA: TGTGCCAGCAGTTACCCGCAGACAGGAACTAATGAAAAACTGTTTTTT
D gene: .; J gene: TRBJ1-2; V gene: TRBV5-1; clone size: .; CDR3 protein: CASSLLGRESGGYTF; CDR3 DNA: TGCGCCAGCAGCTTGCTAGGGAGAGAGAGTGGAGGCTACACCTTC
D gene: .; J gene: TRBJ1-1; V gene: TRBV7-8; clone size: .; CDR3 protein: CASSLVSRSDTEAFF; CDR3 DNA: TGTGCCAGCAGCTTAGTTTCCAGGTCGGACACTGAAGCTTTCTTT
D gene: TRBD1; J gene: TRBJ2-2; V gene: TRBV11-3; clone size: .; CDR3 protein: CASSLLTGGSGELFF; CDR3 DNA: TGTGCCAGCAGCTTGTTGACAGGGGGATCCGGGGAGCTGTTTTTT
D gene: .; J gene: TRBJ1-1; V gene: TRBV30; clone size: .; CDR3 protein: CAWSVLPANTEAFF; CDR3 DNA: TGTGCCTGGAGTGTACTACCAGCGAACACTGAAGCTTTCTTT
D gene: .; J gene: TRBJ1-1; V gene: TRBV11-3; clone size: .; CDR3 protein: CASSGRSDAGTEAFF; CDR3 DNA: TGTGCCAGCAGCGGAAGAAGCGACGCGGGCACTGAAGCTTTCTTT
D gene: TRBD1; J gene: TRBJ1-2; V gene: TRBV30; clone size: .; CDR3 protein: CAWTQGANYGYTF; CDR3 DNA: TGTGCCTGGACCCAGGGGGCGAACTATGGCTACACCTTC
D gene: .; J gene: TRBJ1-4; V gene: TRBV30; clone size: once; CDR3 protein: CAWSFQPADEKLFF; CDR3 DNA: TGTGCCTGGAGTTTCCAGCCTGCGGATGAAAAACTGTTTTTT
D gene: .; J gene: TRBJ2-3; V gene: TRBV4-1; clone size: few; CDR3 protein: CASSPGATSLDTQYF; CDR3 DNA: TGCGCCAGCAGCCCCGGGGCGACTAGTTTGGATACGCAGTATTTT
D gene: .; J gene: TRBJ2-2; V gene: TRBV7-9; clone size: .; CDR3 protein: CASRKTGSTGELFF; CDR3 DNA: TGTGCCAGCAGAAAAACAGGATCCACCGGGGAGCTGTTTTTT
D gene: .; J gene: TRBJ1-2; V gene: TRBV30; clone size: .; CDR3 protein: CAWSVRTGGGYTF; CDR3 DNA: TGTGCCTGGAGTGTACGAACCGGGGGTGGCTACACCTTC
D gene: TRBD1; J gene: TRBJ1-5; V gene: TRBV18; clone size: .; CDR3 protein: CASSPMDRGIGNQPQHF; CDR3 DNA: TGTGCCAGCTCACCCATGGACAGGGGGATCGGCAATCAGCCCCAGCATTTT
D gene: .; J gene: TRBJ2-7; V gene: TRBV5-1; clone size: once; CDR3 protein: CASSSPEAYYEQYF; CDR3 DNA: TGCGCCAGCAGCTCCCCAGAGGCCTATTACGAGCAGTACTTC